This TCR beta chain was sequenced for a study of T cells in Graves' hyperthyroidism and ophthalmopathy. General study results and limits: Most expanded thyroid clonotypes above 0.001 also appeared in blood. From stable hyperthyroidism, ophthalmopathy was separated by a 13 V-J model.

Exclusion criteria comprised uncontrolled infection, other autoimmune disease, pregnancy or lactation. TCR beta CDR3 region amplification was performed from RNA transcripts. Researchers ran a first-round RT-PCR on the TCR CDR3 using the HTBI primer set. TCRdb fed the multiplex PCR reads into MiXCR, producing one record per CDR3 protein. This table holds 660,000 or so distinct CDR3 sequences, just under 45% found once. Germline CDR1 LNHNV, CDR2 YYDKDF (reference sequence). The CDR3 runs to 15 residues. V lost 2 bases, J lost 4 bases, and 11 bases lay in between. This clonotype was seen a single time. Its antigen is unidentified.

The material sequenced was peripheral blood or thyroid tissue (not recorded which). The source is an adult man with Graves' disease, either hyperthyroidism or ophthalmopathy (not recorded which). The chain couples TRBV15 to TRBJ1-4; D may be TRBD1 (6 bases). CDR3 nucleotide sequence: TGTGCCACCAGCAGAAAGGGGGGGGTTAATGAAAAACTGTTTTTT. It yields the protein CATSRKGGVNEKLFF. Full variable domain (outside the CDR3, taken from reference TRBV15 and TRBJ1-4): DAMVIQNPRYQVTQFGKPVTLSCSQTLNHNVMYWYQQKSSQAPKLLFHYYDKDFNNEADTPDNFQSRRPNTSFCFLDIRSPGLGDTAMYLCATSRKGGVNEKLFFGSGTQLSVL.